This passage covers 9 T cell receptor beta chains from one sample sequenced in a study of read filtering for tumor transcriptome and immune sequencing. This library used roughly 0.4 ug RNA and molecular barcoded adaptors spanning alpha/delta and beta/gamma chains. TCRdb reanalysed the reads using MiXCR and keeps one entry per CDR3 protein. The sample yields more than 100,000 distinct CDR3 sequences, roughly an eighth seen once. The specimen sequenced was a population of CD138-negative cells sorted from bone marrow. The receptors stem from a donor aged 40 or over with multiple myeloma.

This clonotype appeared many times. This rearrangement joins TRBV18 to TRBJ2-5; TRBD1 is a possible D gene (5 bases). Germline-derived CDR1 and CDR2 are KGHSH and LQKENI. The CDR3 has 15 amino acids. Trimming cost V 2 bases and J 2 bases, with 12 bases left between them. The CDR3 region is CASSPGQGSQETQYF. CDR3 DNA sequence: TGTGCCAGCTCACCAGGTCAGGGATCGCAAGAGACCCAGTACTTC.

This clonotype was counted at least ten times. The CDR3 region is CASSQEVHPQETQYF. For the CDR3, the DNA is TGCGCCAGCAGCCAAGAGGTCCACCCCCAAGAGACCCAGTACTTC. The chain uses TRBV4-1 and TRBJ2-5; D not resolved. Germline V lookup: CDR1 MGHRA, CDR2 YSYEKL. Trimming took 0 bases from V and 1 from J, leaving 9 bases between them. The CDR3 is 15 residues long.

Only a few counts were recorded for this clonotype. The J gene is TRBJ2-2, the V gene TRBV9, with a weak D call TRBD1 (6 bases). Germline V gene lookup returns CDR1 SGDLS and CDR2 YYNGEE. The V end lost 7 bases, the J end lost 4 bases, and 17 bases lay between the germline ends. The length of the CDR3 is 15 residues. The CDR3 reads CASGPSGTPTGELFF. The CDR3 nucleotides are TGTGCCAGCGGCCCTTCCGGGACACCCACCGGGGAGCTGTTTTTT.

For this clonotype: A read error is possible here, since a much larger clone lies one base away. The chain is built from TRBV12-3 or TRBV12-4 and TRBJ2-7, with D possibly matching TRBD2 (6 bases). The germline V and J ends were trimmed by 4 bases and 0 bases, with 16 bases remaining between them. The CDR3 spans 16 residues. DNA for the CDR3: TGTGCCAGCAGTTGGGGTACTAGCAGATTCTCCTACGAGCAGTACTTC. This gives the protein CASSWGTSRFSYEQYF.

The rearrangement uses TRBV7-9 and TRBJ2-1, with 7 bases aligning to TRBD2. This CDR3 spans 15 amino acids. CDR1 is SEHNR and CDR2 is FQNEAQ in the germline V gene (reference sequence). Trimming cost V 5 bases and J 9 bases; bases outside gene matches: 13. The CDR3 DNA reads as TGTGCCAGCAGCAAAGGGCTAGCGGTTAACAGTGAGCAGTTCTTC. Protein sequence: CASSKGLAVNSEQFF.

This clonotype was detected many times. V is TRBV20-1 and J is TRBJ2-5; D possibly corresponds to TRBD2 (6 bases). V lost 1 base and J 4 bases, leaving 7 bases between the germline ends. This CDR3 is 12 amino acids long. The germline CDR1 and CDR2 sequences are DFQATT and SNEGSKA (reference sequence). In nucleotides, the CDR3 is TGCAGTGCTAGAGTGGGGGGAGAGACCCAGTACTTC. Its translation: CSARVGGETQYF.

Points on this clonotype: With only one base between it and a far larger clone, this is likely a read error. The J gene is TRBJ2-1, the V gene TRBV12-3 or TRBV12-4; 11 bases map to TRBD2. This CDR3 spans 16 amino acids. J lost 8 bases, V lost 3 bases, and 9 bases had no gene match. This chain's CDR3 is CASSLVKTSGVDEQFF. The DNA for the CDR3 is TGTGCCAGCAGTTTGGTAAAGACTAGCGGGGTCGATGAGCAGTTCTTC.

This clonotype has at least ten counts. The rearrangement uses TRBV4-2 and TRBJ2-7; TRBD2 aligns across 9 bases. V was pared by 4 bases and J by 3 bases, with 7 bases of the junction left unmatched. CDR3 length: 15 residues. CDR1 and CDR2 (germline): LGHNA, YNFKEQ. This CDR3 is CASSPQREALYEQYF. CDR3 bases: TGTGCCAGCAGCCCTCAGCGGGAGGCCCTCTACGAGCAGTACTTC.

To note about this clonotype: It differs at one base from a far larger clone, so likely a read error. The J gene is TRBJ2-1, the V gene TRBV7-9, with 9 bases identical to TRBD1. The CDR3 loop spans 16 amino acids. The V and J ends lost 2 bases and 5 bases, in that order; junction bases with no gene match: 7. Germline loops: CDR1 SEHNR, CDR2 FQNEAQ (reference sequence). CDR3 DNA sequence: TGTGCCAGCAGCTTAATGTTGGGACAGGGACACAATGAGCAGTTCTTC. It yields the protein CASSLMLGQGHNEQFF.